The clone carrying this T cell receptor beta chain was recorded only once. What it recognizes is unknown. This entry belongs to a study of radiation and T cells in renal cell carcinoma. The CDR3 loop spans 13 amino acids. Germline CDR1 reads SGHDN; CDR2 reads FVKESK. With V trimmed by 2 bases and J by 9 bases, 7 bases remained unmatched. The data were produced by immunoSEQ multiplex PCR, yet TCRdb's version contains in-frame clones alone and is incomplete. Of under 200,000 clones in the sample, about nine tenths were seen once. Described time point: blood 4 weeks post-SBRT, at nephrectomy. Treatment specified: 15 Gy SBRT to primary tumor, nephrectomy 4 weeks later. Nephrectomy followed 15 Gy stereotactic body radiation by 4 weeks. Regarding the study as a whole: Pretreatment tumor biopsies were lacking, so baseline clonotypes are unknown.

V gene TRBV14 combines with J gene TRBJ2-7, with 7 bases identical to TRBD2. The source is a woman aged 50 to 60 with renal cell carcinoma. The source was blood, collected from a patient whose treatment included radiotherapy and nephrectomy. For the CDR3, the DNA is TGTGCCAGCAGCCAACTAGCGGATTCCGGGCAGTACTTC. Translation: CASSQLADSGQYF.